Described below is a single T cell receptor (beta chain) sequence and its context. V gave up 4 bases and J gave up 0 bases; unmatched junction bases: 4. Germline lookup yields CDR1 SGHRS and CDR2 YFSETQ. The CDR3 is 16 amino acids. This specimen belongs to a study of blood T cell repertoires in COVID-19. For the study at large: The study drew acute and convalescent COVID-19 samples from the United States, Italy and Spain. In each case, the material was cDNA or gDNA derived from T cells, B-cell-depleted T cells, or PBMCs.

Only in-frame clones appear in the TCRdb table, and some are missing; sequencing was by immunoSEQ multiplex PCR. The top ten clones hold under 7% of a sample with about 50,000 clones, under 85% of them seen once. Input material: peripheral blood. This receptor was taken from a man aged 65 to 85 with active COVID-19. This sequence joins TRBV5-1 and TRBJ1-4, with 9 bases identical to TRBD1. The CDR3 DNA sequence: TGCGCCAGCAGCATGGGGACAGGGACAACTAATGAAAAACTGTTTTTT. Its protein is CASSMGTGTTNEKLFF.